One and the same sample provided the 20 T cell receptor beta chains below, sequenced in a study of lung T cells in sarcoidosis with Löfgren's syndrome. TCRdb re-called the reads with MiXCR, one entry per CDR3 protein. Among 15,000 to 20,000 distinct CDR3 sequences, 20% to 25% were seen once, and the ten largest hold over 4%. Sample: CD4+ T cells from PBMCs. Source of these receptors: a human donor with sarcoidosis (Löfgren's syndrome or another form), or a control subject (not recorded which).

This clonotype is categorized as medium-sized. The CDR3 DNA is TGTGCCAGCAGTGAAAGGCGCGGACAGTTGGGGGGCTACGAGCAGTACTTC. Translated: CASSERRGQLGGYEQYF. V usage is TRBV6-1 and J usage is TRBJ2-7; D possibly matches TRBD1 or TRBD2 (6 bases each). The CDR3 is 17 residues long. The ends were cut back, 2 bases at V and 3 bases at J, with 20 bases in the middle. Germline V gene data show CDR1 as MNHNS and CDR2 as SASEGT.

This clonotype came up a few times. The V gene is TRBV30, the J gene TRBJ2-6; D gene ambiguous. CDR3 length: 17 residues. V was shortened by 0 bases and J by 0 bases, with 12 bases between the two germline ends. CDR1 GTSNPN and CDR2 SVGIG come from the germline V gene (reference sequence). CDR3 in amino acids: CAWSVVRTTSGANVLTF. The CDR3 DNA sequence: TGTGCCTGGAGTGTAGTTCGCACAACCTCTGGGGCCAACGTCCTGACTTTC.

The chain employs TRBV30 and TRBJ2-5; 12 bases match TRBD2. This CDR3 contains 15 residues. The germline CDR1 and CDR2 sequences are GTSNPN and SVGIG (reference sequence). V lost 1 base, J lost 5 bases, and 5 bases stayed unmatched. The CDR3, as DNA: TGTGCCTGGAGTGCCCTTCTAGCGGGAGGGGAGACCCAGTACTTC. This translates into CAWSALLAGGETQYF.

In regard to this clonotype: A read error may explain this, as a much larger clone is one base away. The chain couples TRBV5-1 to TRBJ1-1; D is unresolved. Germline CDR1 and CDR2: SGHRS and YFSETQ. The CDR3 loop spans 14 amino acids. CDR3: CAGSLAAGNTEAFF. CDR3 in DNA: TGCGCCGGCAGCTTGGCCGCAGGTAACACTGAAGCTTTCTTT.

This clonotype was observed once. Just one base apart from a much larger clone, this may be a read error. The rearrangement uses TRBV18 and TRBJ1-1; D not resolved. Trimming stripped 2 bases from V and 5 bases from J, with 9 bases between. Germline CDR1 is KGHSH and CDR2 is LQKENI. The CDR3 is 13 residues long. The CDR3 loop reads CASSPGISTEAFF. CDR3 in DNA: TGTGCCAGCTCACCAGGGATCAGTACTGAAGCTTTCTTT.

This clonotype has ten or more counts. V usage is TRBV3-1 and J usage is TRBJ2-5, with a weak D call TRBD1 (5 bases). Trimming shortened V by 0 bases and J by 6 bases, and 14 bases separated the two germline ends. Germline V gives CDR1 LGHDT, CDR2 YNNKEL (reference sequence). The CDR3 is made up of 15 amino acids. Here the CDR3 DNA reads TGTGCCAGCAGCCAAGATTGGGGCCAGAATAAGACCCAGTACTTC. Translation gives CASSQDWGQNKTQYF.

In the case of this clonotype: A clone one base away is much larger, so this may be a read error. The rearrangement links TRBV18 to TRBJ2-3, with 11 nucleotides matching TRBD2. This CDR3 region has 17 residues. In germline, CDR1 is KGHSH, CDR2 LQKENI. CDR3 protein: CASSPPGLAASTYTQYF. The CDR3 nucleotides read TGTGCCAGCTCACCACCGGGACTAGCGGCTAGCACATATACGCAGTATTTT.

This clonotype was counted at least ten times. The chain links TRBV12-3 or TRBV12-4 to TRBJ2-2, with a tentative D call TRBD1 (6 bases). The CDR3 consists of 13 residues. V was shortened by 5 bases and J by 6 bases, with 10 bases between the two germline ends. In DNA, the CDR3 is TGTGCCAGCAGTCCTAACAGGGCCGGGGAGCTGTTTTTT. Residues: CASSPNRAGELFF.

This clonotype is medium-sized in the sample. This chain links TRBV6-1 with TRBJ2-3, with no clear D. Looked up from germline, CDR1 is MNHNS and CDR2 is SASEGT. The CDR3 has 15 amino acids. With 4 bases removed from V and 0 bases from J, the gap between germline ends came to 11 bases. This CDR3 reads CASSGTPGSTDTQYF. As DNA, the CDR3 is TGTGCCAGCAGTGGGACCCCAGGAAGCACAGATACGCAGTATTTT.

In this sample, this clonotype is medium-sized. CDR3 DNA sequence: TGTGCCAGCAGTCGGGAGGGTGGAAAACTGTTTTTT. This codes for CASSREGGKLFF. This chain links TRBV6-1 with TRBJ1-4; D is uncertain. In germline, CDR1 is MNHNS, CDR2 SASEGT. CDR3 length: 12 amino acids. V lost 5 bases and J 10 bases, leaving 11 bases between the germline ends.

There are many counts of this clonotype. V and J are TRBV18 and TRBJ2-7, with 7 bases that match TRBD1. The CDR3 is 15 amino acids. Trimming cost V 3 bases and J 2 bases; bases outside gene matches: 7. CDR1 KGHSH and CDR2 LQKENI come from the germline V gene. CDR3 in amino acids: CASSPRTGNTYEQYF. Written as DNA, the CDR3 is TGTGCCAGCTCACCTCGGACAGGAAATACCTACGAGCAGTACTTC.

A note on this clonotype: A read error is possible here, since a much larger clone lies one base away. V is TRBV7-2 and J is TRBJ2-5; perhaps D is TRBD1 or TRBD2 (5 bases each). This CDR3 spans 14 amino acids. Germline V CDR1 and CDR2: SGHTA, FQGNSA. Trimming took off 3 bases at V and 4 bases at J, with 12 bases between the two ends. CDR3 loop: CTSSFGTRTETQYF. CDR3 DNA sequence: TGTACCAGCAGCTTTGGGACGCGCACAGAGACCCAGTACTTC.

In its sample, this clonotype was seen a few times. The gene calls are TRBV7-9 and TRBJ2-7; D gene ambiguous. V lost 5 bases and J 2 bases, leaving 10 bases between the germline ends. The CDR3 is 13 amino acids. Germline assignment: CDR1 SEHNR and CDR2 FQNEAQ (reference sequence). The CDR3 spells CASSPLIPYEQYF. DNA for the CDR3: TGTGCCAGCAGCCCGCTGATTCCCTACGAGCAGTACTTC.

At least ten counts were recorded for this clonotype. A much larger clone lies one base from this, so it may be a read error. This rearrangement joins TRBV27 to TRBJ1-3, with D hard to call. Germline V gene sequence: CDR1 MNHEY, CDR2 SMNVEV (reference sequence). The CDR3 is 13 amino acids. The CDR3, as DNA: TGTGCCAGCAGTCCGCACTCTGGAAGCACCATATATTTT. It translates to CASSPHSGSTIYF.

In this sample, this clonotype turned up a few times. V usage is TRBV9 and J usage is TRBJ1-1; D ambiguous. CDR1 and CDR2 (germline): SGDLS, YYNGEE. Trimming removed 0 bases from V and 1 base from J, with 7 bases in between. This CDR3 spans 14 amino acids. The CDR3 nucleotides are TGTGCCAGCAGCGTAGGAGCAGAGAACACTGAAGCTTTCTTT. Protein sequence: CASSVGAENTEAFF. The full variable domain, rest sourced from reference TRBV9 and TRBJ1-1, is DSGVTQTPKHLITATGQRVTLRCSPRSGDLSVYWYQQSLDQGLQFLIQYYNGEERAKGNILERFSAQQFPDLHSELNLSSLELGDSALYFCASSVGAENTEAFFGQGTRLTVV.

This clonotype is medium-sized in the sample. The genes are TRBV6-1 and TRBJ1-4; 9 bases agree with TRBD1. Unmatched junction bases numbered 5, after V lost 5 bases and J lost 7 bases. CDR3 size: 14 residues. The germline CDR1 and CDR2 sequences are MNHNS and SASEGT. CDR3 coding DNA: TGTGCCAGCAGTCCACAGGGGGCAGGTGAAAAACTGTTTTTT. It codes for CASSPQGAGEKLFF.

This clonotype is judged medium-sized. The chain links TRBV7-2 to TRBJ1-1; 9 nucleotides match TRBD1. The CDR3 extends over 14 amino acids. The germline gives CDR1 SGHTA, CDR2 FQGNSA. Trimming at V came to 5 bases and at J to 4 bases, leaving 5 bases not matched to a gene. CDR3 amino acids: CASSGQGPGTEAFF. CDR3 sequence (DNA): TGTGCCAGCAGCGGACAGGGGCCTGGCACTGAAGCTTTCTTT.

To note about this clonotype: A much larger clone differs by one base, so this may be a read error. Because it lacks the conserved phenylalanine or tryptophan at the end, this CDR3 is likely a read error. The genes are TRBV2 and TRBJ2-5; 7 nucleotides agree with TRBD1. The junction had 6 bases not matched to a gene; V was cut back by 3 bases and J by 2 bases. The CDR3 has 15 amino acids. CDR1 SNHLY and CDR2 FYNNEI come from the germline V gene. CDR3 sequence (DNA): TGTGCCAGCAGTGAGTCCGGGACAGCTCAAGAGACCCAGTACTCC. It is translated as CASSESGTAQETQYS.

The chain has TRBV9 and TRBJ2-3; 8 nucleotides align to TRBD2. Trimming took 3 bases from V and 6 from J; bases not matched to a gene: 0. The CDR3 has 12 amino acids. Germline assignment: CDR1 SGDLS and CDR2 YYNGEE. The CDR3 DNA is TGTGCCAGCAGCGAGCGGGGGGATACGCAGTATTTT. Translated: CASSERGDTQYF. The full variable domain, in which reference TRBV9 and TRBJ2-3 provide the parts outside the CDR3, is DSGVTQTPKHLITATGQRVTLRCSPRSGDLSVYWYQQSLDQGLQFLIQYYNGEERAKGNILERFSAQQFPDLHSELNLSSLELGDSALYFCASSERGDTQYFGPGTRLTVL.

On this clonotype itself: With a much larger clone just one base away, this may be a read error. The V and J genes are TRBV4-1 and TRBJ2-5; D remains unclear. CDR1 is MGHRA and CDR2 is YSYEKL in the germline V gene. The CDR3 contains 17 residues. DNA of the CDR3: TGCGCCAGCGGCCAAGAGCCGGACGGTCCGACCCCAGAGACCCAGTACTTC. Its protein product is CASGQEPDGPTPETQYF.